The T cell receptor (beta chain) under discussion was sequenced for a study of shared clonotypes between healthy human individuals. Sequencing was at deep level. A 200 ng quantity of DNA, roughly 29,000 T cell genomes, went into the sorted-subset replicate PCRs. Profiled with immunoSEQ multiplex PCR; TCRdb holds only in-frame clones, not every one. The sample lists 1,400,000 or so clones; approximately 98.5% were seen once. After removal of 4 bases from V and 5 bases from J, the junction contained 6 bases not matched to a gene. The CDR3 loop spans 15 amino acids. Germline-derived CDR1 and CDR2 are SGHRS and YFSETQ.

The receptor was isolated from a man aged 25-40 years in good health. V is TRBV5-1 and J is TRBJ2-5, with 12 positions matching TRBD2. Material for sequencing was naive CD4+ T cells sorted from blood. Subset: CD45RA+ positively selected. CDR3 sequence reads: CASSPLAGGDETQYF. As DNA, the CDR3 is TGCGCCAGCAGCCCCCTAGCGGGAGGGGATGAGACCCAGTACTTC.